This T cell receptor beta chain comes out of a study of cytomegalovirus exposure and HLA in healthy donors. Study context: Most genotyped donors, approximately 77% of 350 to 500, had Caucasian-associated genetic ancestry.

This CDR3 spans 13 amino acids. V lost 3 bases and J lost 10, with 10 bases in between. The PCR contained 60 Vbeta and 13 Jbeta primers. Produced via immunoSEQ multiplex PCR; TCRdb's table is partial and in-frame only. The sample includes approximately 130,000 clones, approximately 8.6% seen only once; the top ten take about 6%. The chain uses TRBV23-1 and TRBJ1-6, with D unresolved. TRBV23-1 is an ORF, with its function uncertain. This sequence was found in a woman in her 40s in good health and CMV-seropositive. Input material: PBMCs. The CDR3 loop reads CASSQGEHSPLHF. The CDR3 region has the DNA TGCGCCAGCAGTCAGGGAGAACACTCACCCCTCCACTTT.